The 32 T cell receptor beta chains given below trace back to one sample, sequenced in a study of T cells in Graves' hyperthyroidism and ophthalmopathy. RNA transcripts gave rise to amplified TCR beta CDR3 regions. The HTBI set primed first-round TCR CDR3 RT-PCR. MiXCR, run by TCRdb on the multiplex PCR reads, gives a single entry per CDR3 protein. The sample shows some 350,000 distinct CDR3 sequences, roughly 13% of them seen only once. Sequencing was carried out using blood. Receptors were obtained from a woman in her thirties or forties with Graves' ophthalmopathy.

This clonotype appeared a few times. The chain combines TRBV19 with TRBJ2-5; D might be TRBD2 (5 bases). The germline V gene encodes CDR1 LNHDA and CDR2 SQIVND (reference sequence). CDR3 size: 16 residues. The germline V and J ends were trimmed by 1 base and 3 bases, with 15 bases remaining between them. The CDR3 protein is CASSIGASRNKETQYF. The DNA for the CDR3 is TGTGCCAGTAGTATAGGGGCTAGCCGGAATAAAGAGACCCAGTACTTC.

As concerns this clonotype: A much more abundant neighbour one base away suggests this may be a read error. The chain couples TRBV3-1 to TRBJ2-1; 13 bases line up with TRBD2. The CDR3 runs 18 residues. Germline CDR1 and CDR2: LGHDT and YNNKEL (reference sequence). The CDR3 here is CASGQALAGGRGYNEQFF. DNA of the CDR3: TGTGCCAGCGGCCAAGCACTAGCGGGGGGGCGTGGGTACAATGAGCAGTTCTTC.

The rearrangement links TRBV12-3 or TRBV12-4 to TRBJ2-1; 7 bases map to TRBD2. The CDR3 spans 15 residues. J was trimmed by 4 bases and V by 5 bases; bases with no gene match: 8. The chain's CDR3 is CASSIKAGKYNEQFF. The CDR3 coding sequence is TGTGCCAGCAGTATCAAAGCGGGAAAGTACAATGAGCAGTTCTTC.

This clonotype appeared many times. This chain connects TRBV2 to TRBJ1-2, with D unresolved. V lost 8 bases and J 4 bases, leaving 14 bases between the germline ends. In germline, CDR1 is SNHLY, CDR2 FYNNEI. This CDR3 is built from 13 residues. CDR3 coding DNA: TGTGCCAGCGGAAGGTCTTGGGGCTATGGCTACACCTTC. Amino acid sequence: CASGRSWGYGYTF.

The V gene is TRBV12-5, the J gene TRBJ2-2; no clear D gene. Trimming left V 6 bases short and J 1 base short, with 21 bases between. This CDR3 has 18 amino acids. Germline values: CDR1 LGHNT, CDR2 FRNRAP. This chain's CDR3 is CASGPQPTRTVNTGELFF. The CDR3 DNA sequence: TGTGCTAGTGGGCCCCAGCCGACCCGGACGGTGAACACCGGGGAGCTGTTTTTT.

V usage is TRBV3-1 and J usage is TRBJ2-6; perhaps TRBD2 as D (6 bases). Germline loops: CDR1 LGHDT, CDR2 YNNKEL (reference sequence). V was pared by 7 bases and J by 1 base, with 8 bases between. This CDR3 spans 14 amino acids. The CDR3 loop reads CASTGSSGANVLTF. CDR3 coding DNA: TGTGCCAGCACCGGGAGTTCTGGGGCCAACGTCCTGACTTTC.

V gene TRBV20-1 combines with J gene TRBJ1-5; TRBD1 agrees at 7 bases. This CDR3 comprises 15 residues. Germline-derived CDR1 and CDR2 are DFQATT and SNEGSKA (reference sequence). V shed 6 bases and J 2 bases; nucleotides not matched to a gene: 10. The CDR3 is CSASATGPGNQPQHF. The CDR3, as DNA: TGCAGTGCCTCCGCGACAGGGCCAGGCAATCAGCCCCAGCATTTT.

This clonotype was counted a few times. The chain is built from TRBV14 and TRBJ2-3, with D possibly being TRBD1 or TRBD2 (5 bases each). Germline lookup yields CDR1 SGHDN and CDR2 FVKESK. V lost 4 bases, J lost 5 bases, and 16 bases lay in between. The CDR3 extends over 15 amino acids. CDR3 sequence: CASSRNRMRGDTQYF. The CDR3 DNA follows: TGTGCCAGCAGCCGGAACCGCATGAGGGGAGATACGCAGTATTTT.

This clonotype was seen at least ten times. V gene TRBV28 combines with J gene TRBJ2-3; 10 bases agree with TRBD1. Trimming removed 6 bases from V and 4 bases from J; junction bases left unmatched: 16. This CDR3 is built from 18 residues. The germline CDR1 and CDR2 sequences are MDHEN and SYDVKM. CDR3 loop: CASRRGQGIIPRADTQYF. The CDR3 DNA sequence: TGTGCCAGCAGGAGGGGACAGGGGATTATCCCTAGAGCAGATACGCAGTATTTT.

This clonotype was detected many times. The V gene is TRBV7-2, the J gene TRBJ1-2; D is perhaps TRBD1 (6 bases). The CDR3 is made up of 14 amino acids. CDR1 and CDR2 (germline): SGHTA, FQGNSA. V shed 0 bases and J shed 6 bases, with 11 bases lying between them. CDR3 coding DNA: TGTGCCAGCAGCTTAGCGGGGGGCGGTCATGGCTACACCTTC. Translation gives CASSLAGGGHGYTF.

The rearrangement joins TRBV7-6 to TRBJ1-3; the D is unclear. The CDR3 consists of 14 residues. Trimming stripped 5 bases from V and 3 bases from J, with 11 bases between. The germline V gene encodes CDR1 SGHVS and CDR2 FNYEAQ. The CDR3, as DNA: TGTGCCAGCAGCCCCAATTGGAGTGGAAACACCATATATTTT. Encoded protein: CASSPNWSGNTIYF.

This clonotype was counted ten times or more. The V gene is TRBV20-1, the J gene TRBJ1-1; 9 bases match TRBD1. This CDR3 region has 13 residues. Germline CDR1 reads DFQATT; CDR2 reads SNEGSKA (reference sequence). The trim removed 4 bases at V and 1 base at J, leaving 1 base unmatched. The CDR3 DNA reads TGCAGTGCTACGGACAGGGGGAACACTGAAGCTTTCTTT. The encoded protein is CSATDRGNTEAFF.

This clonotype turned up a few times. This chain links TRBV29-1 with TRBJ2-7, with D perhaps TRBD1 (5 bases). Trimming cost V 3 bases and J 6 bases, with 9 bases left between them. The CDR3 runs to 11 residues. Germline V lookup: CDR1 SQVTM, CDR2 ANQGSEA. This chain's CDR3 is CSVDYQGEQYF. CDR3 coding DNA: TGCAGCGTTGACTACCAGGGCGAGCAGTACTTC.

The table lists this clonotype with a few counts. This rearrangement joins TRBV4-1 to TRBJ2-5, with D possibly TRBD1 on 6 matching bases. With 4 bases removed from V and 5 bases from J, the gap between germline ends came to 23 bases. Germline lookup yields CDR1 MGHRA and CDR2 YSYEKL. The CDR3 has 17 amino acids. The CDR3 coding sequence is TGCGCCAGCAGCCCACGCCAGCCCGGGACAAAAAGTGAGACCCAGTACTTC. This codes for CASSPRQPGTKSETQYF.

This clonotype was detected many times. Here the CDR3 DNA reads TGTGCCAGCAGCACCTTTGGGAGGGCCTACGAGCAGTACTTC. Its translation: CASSTFGRAYEQYF. The chain has TRBV7-8 and TRBJ2-7, with 7 bases lining up with TRBD2. The V gene's germline CDR1 is SGHVS and CDR2 FQNEAQ. CDR3 length: 14 residues. Trimming at V came to 5 bases and at J to 2 bases, leaving 6 bases not matched to a gene.

This clonotype occurred many times. V usage is TRBV19 and J usage is TRBJ2-1; D tentatively fits TRBD1 or TRBD2 (11 bases each). Germline-derived CDR1 and CDR2 are LNHDA and SQIVND (reference sequence). V lost 6 bases, J lost 4 bases, and 25 bases lay in between. The CDR3 has 18 amino acids. Here the CDR3 reads CASRAGTGGLAEYNEQFF. The CDR3 DNA reads as TGTGCCAGTAGGGCCGGGACAGGGGGACTAGCGGAATACAATGAGCAGTTCTTC.

This clonotype was seen a handful of times. The chain carries TRBV20-1 and TRBJ2-5; D might be TRBD2 (5 bases). V was pared by 0 bases and J by 3 bases, with 14 bases between. CDR3 length: 15 amino acids. Germline CDR1 is DFQATT and CDR2 is SNEGSKA (reference sequence). The CDR3 DNA sequence: TGCAGTGCTAGAGATATCGACTACCCTAAAGAGACCCAGTACTTC. Translating it yields CSARDIDYPKETQYF.

This clonotype was recorded at least ten times. The chain links TRBV16 to TRBJ2-3, with no clear D. V dropped 1 base and J dropped 2 bases, with 19 bases sitting between them. The CDR3 totals 18 residues. The germline CDR1 and CDR2 sequences are KGHSY and FQNENV. The CDR3, as DNA: TGTGCCAGCAGCCAATTAACAGCGTCAGGCCTGCTCACAGATACGCAGTATTTT. This codes for CASSQLTASGLLTDTQYF.

This clonotype has just a few counts. The chain combines TRBV14 with TRBJ2-1; D remains unclear. The V and J ends lost 0 bases and 6 bases respectively, with 9 bases between them. Germline loops: CDR1 SGHDN, CDR2 FVKESK. There are 14 residues in the CDR3. In DNA, the CDR3 is TGTGCCAGCAGCCAAGACTTGTGGGGCAATGAGCAGTTCTTC. It translates to CASSQDLWGNEQFF.

This clonotype was picked up many times. This chain joins TRBV28 and TRBJ2-1; the match to TRBD2 covers 11 bases. The germline gives CDR1 MDHEN, CDR2 SYDVKM. The V and J ends lost 5 bases and 4 bases, in that order; junction bases with no gene match: 10. This CDR3 has 17 residues. The CDR3 DNA sequence: TGTGCCAGCAGTCTTACTAGCGGGGGCCGCCTATACAATGAGCAGTTCTTC. Encoded protein: CASSLTSGGRLYNEQFF.

Only a few counts were recorded for this clonotype. The chain uses TRBV5-1 and TRBJ2-5; weak D call: TRBD1 (5 bases). CDR1 and CDR2 (germline): SGHRS, YFSETQ. Trimming removed 6 bases at V and 4 bases at J, with 13 bases between. This CDR3 has 13 residues. CDR3 loop: CASMGPPAETQYF. The CDR3 DNA reads as TGCGCCAGCATGGGGCCCCCGGCAGAGACCCAGTACTTC.

The V call is TRBV18, the J call TRBJ2-1; 10 positions match TRBD2. Germline CDR1 reads KGHSH; CDR2 reads LQKENI. Trimming took 3 bases from V and 3 from J; bases not matched to a gene: 2. The length of the CDR3 is 15 residues. CDR3 bases: TGTGCCAGCTCACCGACTAGCGGGTTCTACAATGAGCAGTTCTTC. Amino acids: CASSPTSGFYNEQFF.

Ten or more counts support this clonotype. J is TRBJ2-3 and V is TRBV20-1; no clear D gene. The CDR3 has 15 residues. The ends were cut back, 3 bases at V and 1 base at J, with 14 bases in the middle. In germline, CDR1 is DFQATT, CDR2 SNEGSKA (reference sequence). The CDR3, as DNA: TGCAGTGCTAGTTCTAGGAATGAGGGCACAGATACGCAGTATTTT. Residues: CSASSRNEGTDTQYF.

In its sample, this clonotype was seen a few times. This chain links TRBV29-1 with TRBJ2-1; the D gene is possibly TRBD2 (6 bases). V dropped 5 bases and J dropped 5 bases, with 13 bases sitting between them. Germline V lookup: CDR1 SQVTM, CDR2 ANQGSEA. This CDR3 spans 13 amino acids. In DNA, the CDR3 is TGCAGCGTTTCTTTCTTAGCGGACAATGAGCAGTTCTTC. Amino acids: CSVSFLADNEQFF.

This chain uses TRBV29-1 with TRBJ2-1; 9 bases map to TRBD1. V shed 7 bases and J 6 bases; nucleotides not matched to a gene: 13. From germline, CDR1 is SQVTM and CDR2 ANQGSEA. CDR3 length: 15 amino acids. The CDR3 DNA sequence: TGCAGCGGGGCGGGACAGGGTTTGGGGACCAATGAGCAGTTCTTC. This codes for CSGAGQGLGTNEQFF.

This clonotype has ten or more counts. The rearrangement joins TRBV29-1 to TRBJ1-1; 8 nucleotides line up with TRBD1. The germline V gene has CDR1 SQVTM and CDR2 ANQGSEA. The CDR3 runs 14 residues. V dropped 6 bases and J dropped 3; count of bases not matched to a gene: 9. CDR3 amino acids: CSVERTGWDTEAFF. The CDR3 DNA reads TGCAGCGTCGAAAGGACAGGGTGGGACACTGAAGCTTTCTTT.

This clonotype was found many times. The rearrangement links TRBV27 to TRBJ2-1, with 10 bases matching TRBD1. J gave up 10 bases and V 7 bases, and 10 bases lay outside the gene matches. CDR3 length equals 14 residues. Germline V gene lookup returns CDR1 MNHEY and CDR2 SMNVEV (reference sequence). The CDR3 region is CASTFGTGVGEQFF. The DNA for the CDR3 is TGTGCCAGCACCTTCGGGACAGGGGTCGGAGAGCAGTTCTTC.

At least ten counts were recorded for this clonotype. The chain uses TRBV29-1 and TRBJ2-3; D assignment may be TRBD1 or TRBD2 (6 bases each). Germline-derived CDR1 and CDR2 are SQVTM and ANQGSEA. This CDR3 is 14 amino acids long. The CDR3 bases are TGCAGTATACAGGGACAAAGACTAGAGGGGGGGCAGTATTTT. Its protein is CSIQGQRLEGGQYF.

This clonotype has just a few counts. A read error may be the cause here, since a much bigger clone is one base away. The V and J genes are TRBV11-2 and TRBJ2-7, with 7 bases aligning to TRBD1. The CDR3 is made up of 13 amino acids. From germline, CDR1 is SGHAT and CDR2 FQNNGV. In nucleotides, the CDR3 is TGTGCCAGCAGTATCGTGGGACAGAACGAGCGGTACTTC. It is translated as CASSIVGQNERYF.

This clonotype was seen many times. The CDR3 nucleotides read TGTGCCAGCAGTTTGGTTCCAACCGGGACTGAAGCTTTCTTT. Protein sequence: CASSLVPTGTEAFF. J is TRBJ1-1 and V is TRBV12-3 or TRBV12-4, with D hard to call. V lost 3 bases and J 5 bases, leaving 13 bases between the germline ends. The CDR3 sequence is 14 residues long.

This chain connects TRBV5-4 to TRBJ2-3; tentative D call: TRBD2 (6 bases). CDR1 is SGHNT and CDR2 is YYREEE in the germline V gene (reference sequence). Trimming pared 4 bases from V and 2 bases from J, leaving 20 bases between. The CDR3 loop spans 17 amino acids. CDR3 sequence (DNA): TGTGCCAGCAGCCCAACCTTTAGCGGAGGCCCCACAGATACGCAGTATTTT. Its translation is CASSPTFSGGPTDTQYF.

This clonotype showed up many times. V gene TRBV27 combines with J gene TRBJ2-7; 9 nucleotides line up with TRBD1. CDR3 length: 15 amino acids. J gave up 0 bases and V 5 bases, and 5 bases lay outside the gene matches. CDR1 MNHEY and CDR2 SMNVEV come from the germline V gene (reference sequence). The CDR3 region is CASSQGQGFSYEQYF. The CDR3 DNA follows: TGTGCCAGCAGTCAGGGACAGGGATTCTCCTACGAGCAGTACTTC.